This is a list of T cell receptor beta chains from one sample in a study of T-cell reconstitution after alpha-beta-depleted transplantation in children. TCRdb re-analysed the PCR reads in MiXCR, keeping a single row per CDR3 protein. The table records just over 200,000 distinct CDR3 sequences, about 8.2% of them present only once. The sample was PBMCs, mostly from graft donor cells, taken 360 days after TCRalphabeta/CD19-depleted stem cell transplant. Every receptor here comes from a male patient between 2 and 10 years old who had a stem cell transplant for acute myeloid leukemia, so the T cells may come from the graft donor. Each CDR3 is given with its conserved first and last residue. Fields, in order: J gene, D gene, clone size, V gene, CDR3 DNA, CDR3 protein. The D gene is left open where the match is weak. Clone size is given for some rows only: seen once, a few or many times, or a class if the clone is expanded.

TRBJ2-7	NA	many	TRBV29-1	TGCAGCGTTGAATTTGGGGGAGTCGACGAGCAGTACTTC	CSVEFGGVDEQYF
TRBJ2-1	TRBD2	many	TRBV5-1	TGCGCCAGCAGCCCCCGGACTAGCGGGGGGGCCTTTAGCAATGAGCAGTTCTTC	CASSPRTSGGAFSNEQFF
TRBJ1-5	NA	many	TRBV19	TGTGCCAGTAGTATAGTATCCGGGGGCCGGCAGCCCCAGCATTTT	CASSIVSGGRQPQHF
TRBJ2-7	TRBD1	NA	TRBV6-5	TGTGCCAGCAGTTTGACAGGGGGTCGACACGAGCAGTACTTC	CASSLTGGRHEQYF
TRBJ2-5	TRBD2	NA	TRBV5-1	TGCGCCAGCAGCTTCGGGACTAGCATGGGAGAGACCCAGTACTTC	CASSFGTSMGETQYF
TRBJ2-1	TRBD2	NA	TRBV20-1	TGCAGTGCTAGATCCCCAAGCGGGAGTAAGCAGTTCTTC	CSARSPSGSKQFF
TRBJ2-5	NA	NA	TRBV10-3	TGTGCCATCAGTGAGCCGGGGAGGGAGACCCAGTACTTC	CAISEPGRETQYF
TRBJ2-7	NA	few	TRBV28	TGTGCCAGCAGTTTTGGGGGCGAGACCTACGAGCAGTACTTC	CASSFGGETYEQYF
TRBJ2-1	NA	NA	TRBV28	TGTGCCAGGCGGGGGCCGGGGGGCTCCTACAATGAGCAGTTCTTC	CARRGPGGSYNEQFF
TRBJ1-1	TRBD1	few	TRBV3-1	TGTGCCAGCAGCCAATGGACAGGGGGCCACACTGAAGCTTTCTTT	CASSQWTGGHTEAFF
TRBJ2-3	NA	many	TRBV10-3	TGTGCCATCAGTGAGCGCGAGGCGGATACGCAGTATTTT	CAISEREADTQYF
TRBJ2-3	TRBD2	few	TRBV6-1	TGTGCCAGCAGGAAGCGGGAGTGGTCAGATACGCAGTATTTT	CASRKREWSDTQYF
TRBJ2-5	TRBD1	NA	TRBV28	TGTGCCAGCAGTAGATTAGGACAGGCGGGCGGAGAGACCCAGTACTTC	CASSRLGQAGGETQYF
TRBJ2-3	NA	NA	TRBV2	TGTGCCAGCAAGCTCGGCATAAGCACAGATACGCAGTATTTT	CASKLGISTDTQYF
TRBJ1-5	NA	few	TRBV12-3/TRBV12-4	TGTGCCAGCAGTTGGGCCAGGGGACCCAATCAGCCCCAGCATTTT	CASSWARGPNQPQHF
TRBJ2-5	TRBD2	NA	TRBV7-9	TGTGCCAGCAGCTTAGTCCGGGAGGGCCAAGAGACCCAGTACTTC	CASSLVREGQETQYF
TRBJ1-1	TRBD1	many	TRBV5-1	TGCGCCAGCAGCTTGGGGGGCCGACAGGGTAGCACTGAAGCTTTCTTT	CASSLGGRQGSTEAFF
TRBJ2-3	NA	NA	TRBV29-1	TGCAGCGCCTACACAGATACGCAGTATTTT	CSAYTDTQYF
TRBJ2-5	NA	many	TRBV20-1	TGCAGTGCTAGAGATGGTCAAGGACTCCAAGAGACCCAGTACTTC	CSARDGQGLQETQYF
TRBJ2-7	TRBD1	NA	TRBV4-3	TGCGCCAGCAGCCAGAACCGGGACAGGGCCTTCTACGAGCAGTACTTC	CASSQNRDRAFYEQYF
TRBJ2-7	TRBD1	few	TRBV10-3	TGTGCCATCCAAGAGACAGGGGGCAACGAGCAGTACTTC	CAIQETGGNEQYF
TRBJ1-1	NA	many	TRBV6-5	TGTGCCAGCATTTTACCGGGGACTGAAGCTTTCTTT	CASILPGTEAFF
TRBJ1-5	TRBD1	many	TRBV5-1	TGCGCCAGCAGCCCCGAAGGACAGGGTGGGGGTCAGCCCCAGCATTTT	CASSPEGQGGGQPQHF
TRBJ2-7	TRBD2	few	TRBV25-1	TGTGCCAGCAGTGAGGTATCCCCTAGCGGGAGCGAGCAGTACTTC	CASSEVSPSGSEQYF
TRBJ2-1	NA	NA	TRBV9	TGTGCCAGCAGCGAGCCTAGCACTCCTTACAATGAGCAGTTCTTC	CASSEPSTPYNEQFF
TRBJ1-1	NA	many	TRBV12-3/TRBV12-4	TGTGCCAGCAGTGCCACACTCAAGGGGACTGAAGCTTTCTTT	CASSATLKGTEAFF
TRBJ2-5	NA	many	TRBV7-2	TGTGCCAGCAGCCAGGTCGGCTGGGGACCCCAAGAGACCCAGTACTTC	CASSQVGWGPQETQYF
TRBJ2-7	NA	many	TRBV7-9	TGTGCCAGCAGCTTAGACTACGGCCCCTACGAGCAGTACTTC	CASSLDYGPYEQYF
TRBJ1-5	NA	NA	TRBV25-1	TGTGCCAGCAGTGACGGGGTGCGGAATCAGCCCCAGCATTTT	CASSDGVRNQPQHF
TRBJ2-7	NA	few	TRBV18	TGTGCCAGCTCGCCCTTCGGGCTGCCCTCCTACGAGCAGTACTTC	CASSPFGLPSYEQYF
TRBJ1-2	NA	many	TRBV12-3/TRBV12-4	TGTGCCAGCAGCCTTTCTCACGGCTCGGCCTATGGCTACACCTTC	CASSLSHGSAYGYTF
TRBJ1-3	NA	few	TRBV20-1	TGCAGTGCTAGATTGTCGGGGAGTGCTGGAAACACCATATATTTT	CSARLSGSAGNTIYF
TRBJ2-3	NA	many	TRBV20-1	TGCAGTGCTAGACCCGGTAGCGGAAGCACAGATACGCAGTATTTT	CSARPGSGSTDTQYF
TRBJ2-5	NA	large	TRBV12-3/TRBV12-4	TGTGCCAGCAGTCCGGGGGCAGGGTTAGAGACCCAGTACTTC	CASSPGAGLETQYF
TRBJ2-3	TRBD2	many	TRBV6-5	TGTGCCAGCAGTTACCTCGGGGGGGGCACAGATACGCAGTATTTT	CASSYLGGGTDTQYF